This TCR beta chain was captured in a study of fetal regulatory T cell absence and autoimmunity. Sequencing was performed with immunoSEQ multiplex PCR; in TCRdb, only in-frame clones are kept and a portion is missing. The sample shows around 100,000 clones, about three quarters of them seen only once. As regards this clone: The antigen is undetermined.

Broader study findings: Some top pancreas TCR clones were over 85-fold enriched versus cord blood. In IPEX syndrome, oligoclonal enrichment was read as supporting prenatal antigen-driven autoimmunity in the pancreas.

In germline, CDR1 is MNHNY, CDR2 SVGAGI (reference sequence). Trimming stripped 2 bases from V and 4 bases from J, with 11 bases between. This CDR3 contains 15 residues. This receptor was identified in a male donor with IPEX syndrome. The genes are TRBV6-6 and TRBJ2-2; perhaps D is TRBD1 or TRBD2 (5 bases each). The sample taken for sequencing was pancreas tissue. CDR3 residues: CASSYGGESTGELFF. The CDR3, as DNA: TGTGCCAGCAGTTACGGGGGAGAAAGCACCGGGGAGCTGTTTTTT.